This T cell receptor beta chain originates from a study of T cells in Graves' hyperthyroidism and ophthalmopathy. General study results and limits: The model's output predicted ophthalmopathy at a median of approximately 6.5 months prior to onset.

Concerning this clonotype itself: Its target is not known.

Authors of the study amplified TCR beta CDR3 regions from RNA transcripts. Using the HTBI primer set, a first-round RT-PCR was run on the TCR CDR3. TCRdb recomputed calls from the multiplex PCR reads with MiXCR, one row per CDR3 protein. Of a few hundred thousand distinct CDR3 sequences in the sample, 15% to 19% were seen once. Germline V gene sequence: CDR1 MNHEY, CDR2 SMNVEV (reference sequence). Trimming took off 6 bases at V and 7 bases at J, with 12 bases between the two ends. This CDR3 is 12 amino acids long. It was considered stable Graves' hyperthyroidism when ophthalmopathy did not progress within 18 months. Patients with uncontrolled infections, other autoimmune diseases, pregnancy or lactation were excluded.

This sequence joins TRBV27 and TRBJ1-2; D is perhaps TRBD1 (6 bases). The receptor comes from a young woman with Graves' hyperthyroidism. Sequenced input: blood. The chain's CDR3 is CASRGHQFGYTF. DNA of the CDR3: TGTGCCAGCAGGGGACATCAATTTGGCTACACCTTC.